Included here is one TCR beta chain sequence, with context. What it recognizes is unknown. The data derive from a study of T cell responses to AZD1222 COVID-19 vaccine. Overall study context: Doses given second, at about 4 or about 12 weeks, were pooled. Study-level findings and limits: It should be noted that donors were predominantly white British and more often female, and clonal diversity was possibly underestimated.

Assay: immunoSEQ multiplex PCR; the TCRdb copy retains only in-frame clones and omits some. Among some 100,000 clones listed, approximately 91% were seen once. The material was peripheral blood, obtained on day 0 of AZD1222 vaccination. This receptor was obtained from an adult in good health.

The CDR3 DNA reads as TGTGCCAGCAGCTTGCGTTCCGGGTCCGACTCTACAACTAATGAAAAACTGTTTTTT. Its protein is CASSLRSGSDSTTNEKLFF. The chain has TRBV7-2 and TRBJ1-4; the D is unclear. V gave up 3 bases and J gave up 0 bases, with 20 bases separating them. Germline CDR1 is SGHTA and CDR2 is FQGNSA. This CDR3 is 19 amino acids long.